This entry lists 2 T cell receptor beta chains sequenced from one sample in a study of Graves' ophthalmopathy and Graves' hyperthyroidism. CDR3 regions of TCR beta were amplified from RNA transcripts. Investigators did first-round RT-PCR with HTBI primers, then second-round multiplex PCR. TCRdb passed the multiplex PCR reads through MiXCR, listing each CDR3 protein once. The table shows about 1.2 million distinct CDR3 sequences, with about 40% occurring only once. Sequencing used peripheral blood or thyroid tissue (not recorded which). Receptors originate from an adult man with Graves' hyperthyroidism.

As for this clonotype: This may arise from a read error, as a much more abundant clone is one base away. V and J are TRBV7-2 and TRBJ2-7; 10 bases line up with TRBD2. Germline CDR1 is SGHTA and CDR2 is FQGNSA. The CDR3 loop spans 15 amino acids. CDR3 sequence: CASSLTSGFSHEQYF. The CDR3 bases are TGTGCCAGCAGCTTGACTAGCGGGTTCTCCCACGAGCAGTACTTC.

This clonotype was counted ten times or more. The rearrangement uses TRBV29-1 and TRBJ2-7, with D tentatively TRBD2 (5 bases). Trimming took off 6 bases at V and 3 bases at J, with 12 bases between the two ends. CDR1 SQVTM and CDR2 ANQGSEA come from the germline V gene. This CDR3 has 12 amino acids. This CDR3 is CSVLGSHYEQYF. In nucleotides, the CDR3 is TGCAGCGTGTTAGGGAGCCACTACGAGCAGTACTTC.